The T cell receptor beta chain under discussion was sequenced for a study of blood T cell repertoires in COVID-19. Overall study: COVID-19 samples, acute and convalescent, were from the United States, Italy and Spain. From T cells, B-cell-depleted T cells, or PBMCs came the material, which was cDNA or gDNA.

Under the authors' procedure: The authors estimated nucleated cell counts from reference gene primer amplification. Assay: immunoSEQ multiplex PCR; the TCRdb copy retains only in-frame clones and omits some. Clonal size and the V and J genes are those of that table, whereas D and trimming came from the DNA. The table lists 150,000 to 200,000 clones, roughly nine tenths of them singletons. Seattle's enrolled individuals joined amid active infection and were then monitored longitudinally. The CDR3 spans 18 residues. The V gene is TRBV21-1, the J gene TRBJ1-6; the table's TRBD1 call for D was not verified on the DNA. TRBV21-1 has pseudogene status. Input material: peripheral blood. This receptor was identified in a woman in her sixties with COVID-19, enrolled during active disease. The CDR3 spells CASSANSPGQGARSPLHF. Here the CDR3 DNA reads TGTGCCAGCTCAGCAAATAGCCCGGGACAGGGGGCGCGGTCACCCCTCCACTTT.